This T cell receptor beta chain was observed in a study of blood T cell repertoires in COVID-19. Study-level background: From T cells, B-cell-depleted T cells, or PBMCs came the material, which was cDNA or gDNA.

TCRdb's table, derived via immunoSEQ multiplex PCR, lists solely in-frame clones and lacks some. The table records about 150,000 clones, around 80% of them present only once. V shed 2 bases, J shed 3 bases, and the junction held 3 bases outside the gene matches. The CDR3 is 16 amino acids. Germline V gene data show CDR1 as MGHDK and CDR2 as SYGVNS. The source material was peripheral blood. The chain couples TRBV25-1 to TRBJ2-3; TRBD2 matches 12 bases. The sequence was obtained from a man aged 60 to 69 with acute or convalescent COVID-19. The CDR3 sequence is CASSERTSGVTDTQYF. The CDR3 DNA reads as TGTGCCAGCAGTGAACGGACTAGCGGGGTAACAGATACGCAGTATTTT.